A single sample is the source of the 14 T cell receptor beta chains below, sequenced in a study of identical twins. From the 5' RACE reads, TCRdb called clonotypes with MiXCR, one entry per CDR3 protein. This sample has about 500,000 distinct CDR3 sequences, with 14% found just once. These same data were also listed under a study on yellow fever vaccine responses in identical twins.

Sequences were obtained from CD4+ T cells sorted from blood. The receptor source for this set is a woman aged 18-30 years in good health.

This clonotype was recorded at least ten times. The rearrangement joins TRBV12-3 or TRBV12-4 to TRBJ2-4, with D possibly TRBD1 on 6 matching bases. This CDR3 contains 12 residues. The ends were cut back, 6 bases at V and 5 bases at J, with 8 bases in the middle. The CDR3 spells CASSNRENIQYF. As DNA, the CDR3 is TGTGCCAGCAGCAACAGGGAAAACATTCAGTACTTC.

The CDR3 DNA follows: TGTGCCTGGAGTTCGGGACAATCTAGCACAGATACGCAGTATTTT. Residues: CAWSSGQSSTDTQYF. The rearrangement links TRBV30 to TRBJ2-3, with D possibly being TRBD1 (6 bases). CDR3 length: 15 residues. CDR1 is GTSNPN, CDR2 SVGIG, per germline (reference sequence). Trimming took off 2 bases at V and 0 bases at J, with 12 bases between the two ends.

This clonotype occurred a few times. V gene TRBV10-3 combines with J gene TRBJ2-1; D might be TRBD1 (6 bases). The CDR3 has 17 residues. The ends were cut back, 3 bases at V and 0 bases at J, with 15 bases in the middle. Germline CDR1 is ENHRY and CDR2 is SYGVKD. Here the CDR3 reads CAISEEGDKASYNEQFF. CDR3 DNA sequence: TGTGCCATCAGTGAAGAGGGGGATAAGGCCTCCTACAATGAGCAGTTCTTC.

V usage is TRBV9 and J usage is TRBJ2-1; D not resolved. This CDR3 has 19 residues. V lost 0 bases and J lost 0, with 19 bases in between. Germline lookup yields CDR1 SGDLS and CDR2 YYNGEE. The CDR3 protein is CASSVDARGFRSSYNEQFF. DNA of the CDR3: TGTGCCAGCAGCGTAGACGCCCGAGGATTCCGGAGCTCCTACAATGAGCAGTTCTTC.

J is TRBJ2-1 and V is TRBV7-9; 8 positions match TRBD1. The germline V gene has CDR1 SEHNR and CDR2 FQNEAQ (reference sequence). This CDR3 has 16 residues. V was clipped by 4 bases and J by 4 bases; unmatched bases: 9. CDR3 nucleotides: TGTGCCAGCAGCTATTCTGGAGACAGGGGATACAATGAGCAGTTCTTC. Protein sequence: CASSYSGDRGYNEQFF. Looking up the rest from reference TRBV7-9 and TRBJ2-1 gives the full variable domain: DTGVSQNPRHKITKRGQNVTFRCDPISEHNRLYWYRQTLGQGPEFLTYFQNEAQLEKSRLLSDRFSAERPKGSFSTLEIQRTEQGDSAMYLCASSYSGDRGYNEQFFGPGTRLTVL.

V is TRBV11-2 and J is TRBJ2-3; TRBD1 might be the D (5 bases). Per the germline V gene, CDR1 is SGHAT and CDR2 is FQNNGV. The CDR3 has 19 residues. V lost 3 bases, J lost 1 base, and 23 bases lay in between. As DNA, the CDR3 is TGTGCCAGCAGCTTTGTGTTGGGGATGATCAGGGCTGGCACAGATACGCAGTATTTT. Amino acid sequence: CASSFVLGMIRAGTDTQYF.

This clonotype was observed a few times. The chain is built from TRBV24-1 and TRBJ1-5; D not certain. The CDR3 is made up of 14 amino acids. Trimming cost V 4 bases and J 5 bases, with 11 bases left between them. CDR1 is KGHDR, CDR2 SFDVKD, per germline. The CDR3 coding sequence is TGTGCCACCAGTGAGCGGCAACTCGATCAGCCCCAGCATTTT. Amino acids: CATSERQLDQPQHF.

This clonotype came up a few times. This rearrangement joins TRBV20-1 to TRBJ1-1, with 7 bases matching TRBD1. The germline CDR1 and CDR2 sequences are DFQATT and SNEGSKA (reference sequence). CDR3 length equals 13 residues. Germline trimming cut 6 bases from V and 5 bases from J; bases unmatched to any gene: 9. In DNA form, the CDR3 reads TGCAGTGCGCCGCAGGGGGGGGCAACTGAAGCTTTCTTT. This encodes CSAPQGGATEAFF.

This clonotype has a handful of counts. The chain is built from TRBV5-1 and TRBJ2-3; TRBD2 agrees at 8 bases. CDR1 and CDR2 from the germline V gene are SGHRS and YFSETQ. V lost 0 bases to trimming and J lost 2 bases; unmatched junction nucleotides: 8. The CDR3 extends over 17 amino acids. The CDR3 loop reads CASSLGSSGPLTDTQYF. In DNA, the CDR3 is TGCGCCAGCAGCTTGGGTTCTAGCGGGCCGCTCACAGATACGCAGTATTTT.

The chain has TRBV5-1 and TRBJ2-1, with 7 bases that match TRBD2. The CDR3 contains 17 residues. J was trimmed by 0 bases and V by 4 bases; bases with no gene match: 10. From germline, CDR1 is SGHRS and CDR2 YFSETQ. CDR3 nucleotide sequence: TGCGCCAGCAGCCCGGGGCTGGGGGGGAGCTCCTACAATGAGCAGTTCTTC. As protein: CASSPGLGGSSYNEQFF.

This clonotype was found a few times. The J gene is TRBJ2-3, the V gene TRBV24-1; a weak D match, TRBD2 (7 bases). The CDR3 contains 16 residues. Trimming removed 2 bases at V and 2 bases at J, with 13 bases between. Germline CDR1 KGHDR, CDR2 SFDVKD. The CDR3 DNA reads TGTGCCACCAGTGATTCGAGGGGGGGTTACACAGATACGCAGTATTTT. Amino acid sequence: CATSDSRGGYTDTQYF.

This clonotype was observed at least ten times. The chain carries TRBV27 and TRBJ2-1, with 7 bases fitting TRBD2. Germline V gene lookup returns CDR1 MNHEY and CDR2 SMNVEV (reference sequence). V shed 3 bases and J 1 base; nucleotides not matched to a gene: 6. This CDR3 is 16 amino acids long. The CDR3 DNA reads TGTGCCAGCAGTTTTGGCGGGACTATTTCCTACAATGAGCAGTTCTTC. Residues: CASSFGGTISYNEQFF.

Only a few counts were recorded for this clonotype. For the CDR3, the DNA is TGTGCCAGCAGCTTTTTAAACTCTCCAGAGACCCAGTACTTC. Its protein product is CASSFLNSPETQYF. This chain links TRBV7-2 with TRBJ2-5; D uncertain. V shed 3 bases and J shed 4 bases, with 12 bases lying between them. CDR3 size: 14 residues. Germline V CDR1 and CDR2: SGHTA, FQGNSA.

This clonotype appeared a few times. The genes are TRBV7-2 and TRBJ2-3; 9 bases are shared with TRBD2. Unmatched junction bases numbered 4, after V lost 3 bases and J lost 0 bases. Germline CDR1 and CDR2: SGHTA and FQGNSA. CDR3 size: 16 residues. The DNA for the CDR3 is TGTGCCAGCAGCTTCCGAAGCGGGGGGAGCACAGATACGCAGTATTTT. It codes for CASSFRSGGSTDTQYF. The complete variable domain, with remaining parts taken from reference TRBV7-2 and TRBJ2-3, reads GAGVSQSPSNKVTEKGKDVELRCDPISGHTALYWYRQSLGQGLEFLIYFQGNSAPDKSGLPSDRFSAERTGGSVSTLTIQRTQQEDSAVYLCASSFRSGGSTDTQYFGPGTRLTVL.